This TCR beta chain was identified in a study of regulatory T cells in long-lasting Graves disease. The time point is: persistent/refractory GD, antithyroid drugs over 5 years with positive TRAb. The TCR library used RNA extracted from PBMCs. Unmatched junction bases numbered 2, after V lost 7 bases and J lost 1 base. The CDR3 has 14 amino acids. Germline CDR1 and CDR2: KGHDR and SFDVKD. According to the study, TCR beta libraries were built with iRepertoire HTBI primers and CDR3-region Arm-PCR. Via MiXCR, TCRdb re-called the multiplex PCR reads, giving one row per CDR3 protein. The data contain about 660,000 distinct CDR3 sequences, 30% of them singletons.

The sequenced sample was peripheral blood mononuclear cells (PBMCs), obtained when the disease was refractory, from a patient treated with antithyroid drugs. The receptor was derived from a female donor with Graves disease. V usage is TRBV24-1 and J usage is TRBJ1-5; TRBD1 aligns across 8 bases. CDR3 DNA sequence: TGTGCCACCAGAGGACAGGGAAGCAATCAGCCCCAGCATTTT. It specifies CATRGQGSNQPQHF.